In its sample, the clone carrying this T cell receptor beta chain is medium-sized. What it recognizes is unknown. This CDR3 is 12 amino acids long. Germline CDR1 GTSNPN, CDR2 SVGIG (reference sequence). V gave up 2 bases and J gave up 8 bases, with 12 bases separating them. The data were produced by immunoSEQ multiplex PCR, yet TCRdb's version contains in-frame clones alone and is incomplete. The sample has fewer than 2,500 clones, roughly 24% seen once. This specimen comes from a study of T cells in localized non-small cell lung cancer. Study conclusions and caveats: Because researchers sequenced only one region of the tumor, heterogeneity is still possible. It was uninvolved adjacent lung that showed the highest T cell clonality, exceeding tumor. Among the top 100 tumor clones, a median approximately 55 appeared in adjacent lung.

J is TRBJ1-2 and V is TRBV30; no firm D call. This sequence originates from a male donor aged 60 or older with stage I lung adenocarcinoma. The sample was normal lung tissue next to the tumor, taken before any cancer treatment. CDR3 bases: TGTGCCTGGAGTAAGAGAGCGGGGGGCTACACCTTC. This gives the protein CAWSKRAGGYTF.